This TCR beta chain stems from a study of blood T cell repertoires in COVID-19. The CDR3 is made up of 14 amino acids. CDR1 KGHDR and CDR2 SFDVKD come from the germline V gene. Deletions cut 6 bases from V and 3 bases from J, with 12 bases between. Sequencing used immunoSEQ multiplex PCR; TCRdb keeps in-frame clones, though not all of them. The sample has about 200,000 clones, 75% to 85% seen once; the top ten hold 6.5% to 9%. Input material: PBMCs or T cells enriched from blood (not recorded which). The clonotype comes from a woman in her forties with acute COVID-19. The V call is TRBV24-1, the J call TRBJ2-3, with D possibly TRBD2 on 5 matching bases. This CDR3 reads CATSTRRGTDTQYF. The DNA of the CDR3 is TGTGCCACCAGTACGCGGAGAGGGACAGATACGCAGTATTTT.